The 31 T cell receptor beta chains reported below all come from one sample, sequenced in a study of OX40 agonist ivuxolimab in advanced cancers. Measured with immunoSEQ multiplex PCR; TCRdb has only the in-frame clones, and not every one. Of some 15,000 clones in the sample, around four fifths were seen once. The input for sequencing was CD4+ or CD8+ T cells sorted from blood, taken in a trial of the OX40 agonist ivuxolimab. The origin of the receptors is an adult with an advanced solid tumor such as melanoma, head and neck, liver or kidney cancer.

This clone was counted a few times. The chain has TRBV6-6 and TRBJ2-5; D not resolved. From germline, CDR1 is MNHNY and CDR2 SVGAGI (reference sequence). The length of the CDR3 is 16 residues. V dropped 0 bases and J dropped 2 bases, with 13 bases sitting between them. The CDR3 reads CASSYSPWDGQETQYF. CDR3 sequence (DNA): TGTGCCAGCAGTTACTCCCCATGGGATGGGCAAGAGACCCAGTACTTC.

The genes are TRBV27 and TRBJ1-5; D not resolved. The ends were cut back, 5 bases at V and 1 base at J, with 9 bases in the middle. Per germline, CDR1 MNHEY and CDR2 SMNVEV (reference sequence). The CDR3 spans 14 residues. The CDR3 coding sequence is TGTGCCAGCAGTCCCGGCGGCAGCAATCAGCCCCAGCATTTT. This gives the protein CASSPGGSNQPQHF.

The V gene is TRBV28, the J gene TRBJ2-2, with D unresolved. In germline, CDR1 is MDHEN, CDR2 SYDVKM. The CDR3 has 15 amino acids. V dropped 1 base and J dropped 1 base, with 7 bases sitting between them. CDR3 DNA: TGTGCCAGCAGTTTATTAATGGGGAACACCGGGGAGCTGTTTTTT. It yields the protein CASSLLMGNTGELFF.

This chain joins TRBV6-4 and TRBJ2-1; D is undetermined. The CDR3 extends over 16 amino acids. The germline V gene encodes CDR1 MRHNA and CDR2 SNTAGT. With 1 base removed from V and 5 bases from J, the gap between germline ends came to 15 bases. The CDR3 spells CASSDWGGIGHNEQFF. The CDR3 nucleotides read TGTGCCAGCAGTGACTGGGGTGGGATCGGCCACAATGAGCAGTTCTTC.

The chain uses TRBV28 and TRBJ1-6, with TRBD1 identical over 10 bases. The junction had 9 bases not matched to a gene; V was cut back by 6 bases and J by 10 bases. The CDR3 runs 15 residues. The V gene's germline CDR1 is MDHEN and CDR2 SYDVKM. The CDR3, as DNA: TGTGCCAGCAGCCTAGGACAGGGGGAAGGCTCACCCCTCCACTTT. Encoded protein: CASSLGQGEGSPLHF.

The chain couples TRBV4-1 to TRBJ2-3, with a weak D call TRBD1 (8 bases). Germline lookup yields CDR1 MGHRA and CDR2 YSYEKL. This CDR3 has 13 residues. The V gene lost 9 bases and the J gene lost 3 bases, with 13 bases spanning the gap. The CDR3, as DNA: TGCGCCAGTACAGGGGGGGGGACAGATACGCAGTATTTT. It yields the protein CASTGGGTDTQYF.

The chain couples TRBV28 to TRBJ1-1, with 8 bases identical to TRBD1. The CDR3 length is 13 residues. V gave up 8 bases and J gave up 1 base; unmatched junction bases: 3. Germline assignment: CDR1 MDHEN and CDR2 SYDVKM. CDR3 amino acids: CASQDRANTEAFF. DNA for the CDR3: TGTGCCAGCCAGGACAGGGCGAACACTGAAGCTTTCTTT.

The chain couples TRBV28 to TRBJ2-1; possibly TRBD2 for D (5 bases). CDR1 is MDHEN and CDR2 is SYDVKM in the germline V gene. This CDR3 comprises 14 residues. V was shortened by 3 bases and J by 4 bases, with 10 bases between the two germline ends. This CDR3 reads CASSFSGLYNEQFF. The CDR3 DNA is TGTGCCAGCAGTTTTTCAGGACTTTACAATGAGCAGTTCTTC.

V and J are TRBV21-1 and TRBJ2-5; the table's TRBD1 call for D was not verified on the DNA. TRBV21-1 is a pseudogene. This CDR3 has 13 amino acids. CDR3 sequence (DNA): TGTGCCAGCAGGGACAGGGGGCAAGAGACCCAGTACTTC. Protein product: CASRDRGQETQYF.

The chain combines TRBV25-1 with TRBJ1-1, with a weak D call TRBD1 (6 bases). This CDR3 has 12 amino acids. V lost 7 bases and J 7 bases, leaving 13 bases between the germline ends. Germline CDR1 is MGHDK and CDR2 is SYGVNS. CDR3 protein: CASTPGAGEAFF. CDR3 coding DNA: TGTGCCAGCACCCCAGGGGCGGGTGAAGCTTTCTTT.

A few counts support this clone. V and J are TRBV30 and TRBJ2-7, with D hard to call. V shed 0 bases and J shed 0 bases, with 6 bases lying between them. The CDR3 totals 13 residues. Germline assignment: CDR1 GTSNPN and CDR2 SVGIG (reference sequence). In DNA, the CDR3 is TGTGCCTGGAGTGTTCCGGACTCCTACGAGCAGTACTTC. Its translation is CAWSVPDSYEQYF.

This clone ranks as medium-sized. J is TRBJ2-7 and V is TRBV27, with 9 bases lining up with TRBD1. V shed 4 bases, J shed 2 bases, and the junction held 3 bases outside the gene matches. The CDR3 runs 14 residues. CDR1 is MNHEY and CDR2 is SMNVEV in the germline V gene (reference sequence). The CDR3 region is CASSWTGVTYEQYF. Written as DNA, the CDR3 is TGTGCCAGCAGTTGGACAGGGGTTACCTACGAGCAGTACTTC.

This clone appeared a single time. The chain employs TRBV7-9 and TRBJ1-1; D remains ambiguous. V was trimmed by 1 base and J by 0 bases, leaving 6 bases between them. Germline V CDR1 and CDR2: SEHNR, FQNEAQ (reference sequence). The CDR3 has 14 residues. CDR3 nucleotide sequence: TGTGCCAGCAGCTTAGTCATCGTGAACACTGAAGCTTTCTTT. It encodes CASSLVIVNTEAFF.

The chain uses TRBV28 and TRBJ2-2, with D perhaps TRBD1 (6 bases). V lost 3 bases and J lost 1, with 15 bases in between. Germline V gene data show CDR1 as MDHEN and CDR2 as SYDVKM. The CDR3 extends over 17 amino acids. The CDR3 sequence: CASSFLGHTLNTGELFF. CDR3 bases: TGTGCCAGCAGTTTTCTGGGACACACATTGAACACCGGGGAGCTGTTTTTT.

The V and J genes are TRBV7-7 and TRBJ2-6, with D unresolved. The germline V and J ends were trimmed by 5 bases and 5 bases, with 22 bases remaining between them. Germline CDR1 is SSHAT and CDR2 is FNYEAQ (reference sequence). The CDR3 has 18 residues. CDR3 nucleotides: TGTGCCAGCAGCCGGCGAATTGTGCCACAAAGTCGGGCCAACGTCCTGACTTTC. This codes for CASSRRIVPQSRANVLTF. Full variable domain (outside the CDR3, taken from reference TRBV7-7 and TRBJ2-6): GAGVSQSPRYKVTKRGQDVTLRCDPISSHATLYWYQQALGQGPEFLTYFNYEAQPDKSGLPSDRFSAERPEGSISTLTIQRTEQRDSAMYRCASSRRIVPQSRANVLTFGAGSRLTVL.

The chain joins TRBV19 to TRBJ1-1, with D possibly being TRBD1 (5 bases). The V gene's germline CDR1 is LNHDA and CDR2 SQIVND (reference sequence). The CDR3 contains 15 residues. V lost 5 bases to trimming and J lost 1 base, with 14 bases between them. In DNA, the CDR3 is TGTGCCAGTAGTTCCCGGACACGGAGGAACACTGAAGCTTTCTTT. This translates into CASSSRTRRNTEAFF.

This clone is deemed medium-sized. The chain is built from TRBV7-9 and TRBJ2-3, with 9 bases identical to TRBD1. This CDR3 is built from 16 residues. CDR1 is SEHNR and CDR2 is FQNEAQ in the germline V gene (reference sequence). Trimming at V came to 5 bases and at J to 0 bases, leaving 6 bases not matched to a gene. CDR3 protein: CASSGPDRGSTDTQYF. The CDR3 DNA reads TGTGCCAGCAGCGGTCCGGACAGGGGTAGCACAGATACGCAGTATTTT.

J is TRBJ2-7 and V is TRBV5-5; 8 bases line up with TRBD2. V was clipped by 3 bases and J by 5 bases; unmatched bases: 7. CDR3 length: 14 residues. Germline CDR1 SGHKS, CDR2 YYEKEE (reference sequence). CDR3 in amino acids: CASSSGLAIHEQYF. In DNA, the CDR3 is TGTGCCAGCAGCTCTGGACTAGCTATACACGAGCAGTACTTC. The full variable domain, its missing parts supplied by reference TRBV5-5 and TRBJ2-7, is DAGVTQSPTHLIKTRGQQVTLRCSPISGHKSVSWYQQVLGQGPQFIFQYYEKEERGRGNFPDRFSARQFPNYSSELNVNALLLGDSALYLCASSSGLAIHEQYFGPGTRLTVT.

CDR3: CASSGSGTGSYEQYF. The CDR3, as DNA: TGTGCCAGCAGTGGATCCGGGACAGGCTCCTACGAGCAGTACTTC. The V gene is TRBV6-5, the J gene TRBJ2-7; 8 bases fit TRBD1. V was clipped by 5 bases and J by 0 bases; unmatched bases: 6. Germline CDR1 is MNHEY and CDR2 is SVGAGI. The CDR3 spans 15 residues.

The chain employs TRBV27 and TRBJ2-2; 11 bases fit TRBD1. Germline V gene lookup returns CDR1 MNHEY and CDR2 SMNVEV (reference sequence). Trimming at V came to 3 bases and at J to 5 bases, leaving 2 bases not matched to a gene. There are 15 residues in the CDR3. The CDR3 here is CASSFGTGGTGELFF. CDR3 bases: TGTGCCAGCAGTTTCGGGACAGGGGGAACCGGGGAGCTGTTTTTT.

This chain joins TRBV28 and TRBJ2-5; 10 bases fit TRBD2. Germline V CDR1 and CDR2: MDHEN, SYDVKM. J gave up 11 bases and V 1 base, and 7 bases lay outside the gene matches. This CDR3 contains 14 residues. The CDR3 DNA follows: TGTGCCAGCAGTTTATCCCAAGGACTAGCGGAGCAGTACTTC. Amino acids: CASSLSQGLAEQYF. Looking up the rest from reference TRBV28 and TRBJ2-5 gives the full variable domain: DVKVTQSSRYLVKRTGEKVFLECVQDMDHENMFWYRQDPGLGLRLIYFSYDVKMKEKGDIPEGYSVSREKKERFSLILESASTNQTSMYLCASSLSQGLAEQYFGPGTRLLVL.

The chain recombines TRBV9 with TRBJ2-7; possible D gene TRBD2, 6 bases. V was cut by 3 bases and J by 7 bases, with 11 bases left in between. The CDR3 extends over 12 amino acids. Per the germline V gene, CDR1 is SGDLS and CDR2 is YYNGEE. CDR3: CASSAGLGEQYF. The CDR3 coding sequence is TGTGCCAGCAGCGCGGGACTCGGTGAGCAGTACTTC. Variable domain in full (rest from reference TRBV9 and TRBJ2-7): DSGVTQTPKHLITATGQRVTLRCSPRSGDLSVYWYQQSLDQGLQFLIQYYNGEERAKGNILERFSAQQFPDLHSELNLSSLELGDSALYFCASSAGLGEQYFGPGTRLTVT.

The gene calls are TRBV15 and TRBJ2-5; 8 bases are a match to TRBD2. The length of the CDR3 is 14 residues. CDR1 is LNHNV and CDR2 is YYDKDF in the germline V gene (reference sequence). V shed 1 base, J shed 7 bases, and the junction held 5 bases outside the gene matches. For the CDR3, the DNA is TGTGCCACCAGCAGAGCTAGCGGGCTTAGGACCCAGTACTTC. Residues: CATSRASGLRTQYF. Full variable domain (remainder filled in from reference TRBV15 and TRBJ2-5): DAMVIQNPRYQVTQFGKPVTLSCSQTLNHNVMYWYQQKSSQAPKLLFHYYDKDFNNEADTPDNFQSRRPNTSFCFLDIRSPGLGDTAMYLCATSRASGLRTQYFGPGTRLLVL.

The chain is built from TRBV5-1 and TRBJ2-1, with D possibly being TRBD2 (6 bases). The CDR3 covers 14 residues. CDR1 and CDR2 from the germline V gene are SGHRS and YFSETQ. V shed 3 bases and J shed 7 bases, with 14 bases lying between them. CDR3 nucleotides: TGCGCCAGCAGCTCCCTTACCCGGGGGAATGAGCAGTTCTTC. Protein sequence: CASSSLTRGNEQFF.

This chain links TRBV20-1 with TRBJ2-1; the D is unclear. The CDR3 consists of 10 residues. Between the trimmed V and J ends, which lost 7 bases and 5 bases, there was a span of 6 bases. The germline V gene has CDR1 DFQATT and CDR2 SNEGSKA (reference sequence). The CDR3 nucleotides read TGCAGTGGGGGTAACAATGAGCAGTTCTTC. It is translated as CSGGNNEQFF.

The chain is built from TRBV6-6 and TRBJ2-7, with D unclear. Per the germline V gene, CDR1 is MNHNY and CDR2 is SVGAGI (reference sequence). This CDR3 is 15 amino acids long. Trimming pared 5 bases from V and 0 bases from J, leaving 14 bases between. CDR3 amino acids: CASSPLSSVSYEQYF. CDR3 coding DNA: TGTGCCAGCAGTCCTTTGAGCAGTGTCTCCTACGAGCAGTACTTC.

This chain links TRBV7-3 with TRBJ2-1, with D maybe TRBD1 (5 bases). The CDR3 sequence is 15 residues long. CDR1 is SGHTA and CDR2 is FQGTGA in the germline V gene. The V end was cut by 2 bases, the J end by 7 bases, with 15 bases between. CDR3 DNA: TGTGCCAGCAGCTTAGTGTGGGGCGCCTTGAATGAGCAGTTCTTC. Translating it yields CASSLVWGALNEQFF.

V is TRBV6-6 and J is TRBJ2-5; the D is unclear. CDR3 size: 15 residues. Trimming removed 5 bases at V and 1 base at J, with 14 bases between. Germline assignment: CDR1 MNHNY and CDR2 SVGAGI (reference sequence). The CDR3 DNA is TGTGCCAGCAGTCCCGTCCACGGCCCCCAAGAGACCCAGTACTTC. Residues: CASSPVHGPQETQYF.

This clone was picked up one time. The chain uses TRBV14 and TRBJ2-5, with D perhaps matching TRBD1 (6 bases). V was trimmed by 0 bases and J by 7 bases, leaving 21 bases between them. Germline CDR1 and CDR2: SGHDN and FVKESK. CDR3 length equals 17 residues. CDR3: CASSQDSRDKGGGTQYF. The CDR3 DNA reads TGTGCCAGCAGCCAAGATTCCCGGGACAAAGGCGGAGGGACCCAGTACTTC.

This chain connects TRBV7-9 to TRBJ2-1; D is unclear. Germline V gives CDR1 SEHNR, CDR2 FQNEAQ (reference sequence). The germline V and J ends were trimmed by 3 bases and 5 bases, with 14 bases remaining between them. The CDR3 is made up of 15 amino acids. CDR3 in DNA: TGTGCCAGCAGCTTCTTACTAACCTTGGACAATGAGCAGTTCTTC. Protein sequence: CASSFLLTLDNEQFF.

On this clone itself: The sample contains more than one DNA sequence encoding this CDR3. The chain uses TRBV5-1 and TRBJ2-1; 9 nucleotides agree with TRBD1. Germline V gene lookup returns CDR1 SGHRS and CDR2 YFSETQ. The CDR3 length is 16 residues. The V gene end was trimmed by 0 bases and the J gene end by 6 bases; junction bases not matched to a gene: 7. The CDR3 sequence is CASSLEQGARTNEQFF. The CDR3 region has the DNA TGCGCCAGCAGCTTGGAACAGGGGGCGAGGACCAATGAGCAGTTCTTC.